The 32 T cell receptor beta chains below come from one sample, sequenced in a study of T cell responses to AZD1222 COVID-19 vaccine. The data were produced by immunoSEQ multiplex PCR, yet TCRdb's version contains in-frame clones alone and is incomplete. This table holds 140,000 to 150,000 clones, about 90% found once. The source material was peripheral blood, sampled on day 0 of MenACWY control vaccination. All receptors come from an adult in good health.

The chain links TRBV2 to TRBJ1-1, with D possibly TRBD1 on 5 matching bases. The CDR3 contains 13 residues. V was shortened by 6 bases and J by 2 bases, with 10 bases between the two germline ends. Germline CDR1 is SNHLY and CDR2 is FYNNEI. The CDR3 region has the DNA TGTGCCAGCAGGATAGGGGTAAACACTGAAGCTTTCTTT. This translates into CASRIGVNTEAFF.

The rearrangement uses TRBV9 and TRBJ2-1; 7 nucleotides align to TRBD1. Trimming cost V 3 bases and J 2 bases; bases outside gene matches: 11. The CDR3 runs 17 residues. Germline CDR1 and CDR2: SGDLS and YYNGEE. Here the CDR3 DNA reads TGTGCCAGCAGCGATCTTGAGGGGGCGAGGACCTACAATGAGCAGTTCTTC. Translation: CASSDLEGARTYNEQFF. Full variable domain (outside the CDR3, taken from reference TRBV9 and TRBJ2-1): DSGVTQTPKHLITATGQRVTLRCSPRSGDLSVYWYQQSLDQGLQFLIQYYNGEERAKGNILERFSAQQFPDLHSELNLSSLELGDSALYFCASSDLEGARTYNEQFFGPGTRLTVL.

The chain has TRBV5-1 and TRBJ2-7; TRBD1 is a possible D gene (5 bases). Germline V gene data show CDR1 as SGHRS and CDR2 as YFSETQ. V gave up 2 bases and J gave up 4 bases, with 13 bases separating them. The CDR3 has 14 amino acids. In DNA form, the CDR3 reads TGCGCCAGCAGCTTTAGGTCAGGGTGGTACGAGCAGTACTTC. Residues: CASSFRSGWYEQYF. The full variable domain, in which reference TRBV5-1 and TRBJ2-7 provide the parts outside the CDR3, is KAGVTQTPRYLIKTRGQQVTLSCSPISGHRSVSWYQQTPGQGLQFLFEYFSETQRNKGNFPGRFSGRQFSNSRSEMNVSTLELGDSALYLCASSFRSGWYEQYFGPGTRLTVT.

The genes are TRBV5-1 and TRBJ2-5; D unclear. The germline V and J ends were trimmed by 4 bases and 2 bases, with 9 bases remaining between them. Germline V gene sequence: CDR1 SGHRS, CDR2 YFSETQ. CDR3 length equals 13 residues. The CDR3, as DNA: TGCGCCAGCAGCAACAGTTTACAAGAGACCCAGTACTTC. The encoded protein is CASSNSLQETQYF.

The chain carries TRBV10-1 and TRBJ2-1; 8 bases fit TRBD1. This CDR3 is built from 17 residues. Germline V gene data show CDR1 as WNHNN and CDR2 as SYGVQD (reference sequence). Trimming cost V 0 bases and J 4 bases; bases outside gene matches: 8. The CDR3 loop reads CASSESTRTGGYNEQFF. CDR3 nucleotides: TGCGCCAGCAGTGAGTCGACGAGAACAGGGGGGTACAATGAGCAGTTCTTC.

In nucleotides, the CDR3 is TGTGCCAGCAGTACTACTAGCGGGAGGTCTTCCTACGAGCAGTACTTC. Its protein product is CASSTTSGRSSYEQYF. This chain connects TRBV27 to TRBJ2-7, with TRBD2 identical over 12 bases. The trim removed 5 bases at V and 1 base at J, leaving 6 bases unmatched. The CDR3 extends over 16 amino acids. Germline assignment: CDR1 MNHEY and CDR2 SMNVEV (reference sequence).

The chain has TRBV10-1 and TRBJ1-5, with D possibly matching TRBD1 (6 bases). The ends were cut back, 3 bases at V and 7 bases at J, with 10 bases in the middle. In germline, CDR1 is WNHNN, CDR2 SYGVQD (reference sequence). The CDR3 has 13 residues. CDR3 sequence: CASSEGGTQPQHF. For the CDR3, the DNA is TGCGCCAGCAGTGAAGGGGGGACCCAGCCCCAGCATTTT.

The rearrangement joins TRBV15 to TRBJ2-3; D is unclear. Germline V CDR1 and CDR2: LNHNV, YYDKDF (reference sequence). The CDR3 covers 15 residues. V lost 3 bases, J lost 3 bases, and 13 bases lay in between. The CDR3 coding sequence is TGTGCCACCAGCAGTACACAGAAAGTGACAGATACGCAGTATTTT. It codes for CATSSTQKVTDTQYF.

The chain is built from TRBV9 and TRBJ2-7, with a possible D match to TRBD2 (5 bases). The CDR3 is made up of 16 amino acids. Deletions cut 5 bases from V and 5 bases from J, with 23 bases between. The V gene's germline CDR1 is SGDLS and CDR2 YYNGEE. CDR3: CASSRRGYISVDEQYF. CDR3 in DNA: TGTGCCAGCAGTAGACGAGGGTATATCTCTGTGGACGAGCAGTACTTC.

The chain uses TRBV27 and TRBJ1-6, with 8 nucleotides matching TRBD1. J lost 7 bases, V lost 1 base, and 12 bases had no gene match. The CDR3 sequence is 18 residues long. The germline V gene has CDR1 MNHEY and CDR2 SMNVEV (reference sequence). The CDR3 loop reads CASSLLGRGRGPNSPLHF. Here the CDR3 DNA reads TGTGCCAGCAGTTTATTAGGCAGGGGGCGCGGCCCCAATTCACCCCTCCACTTT.

This chain links TRBV28 with TRBJ1-1, with 7 nucleotides matching TRBD1. This CDR3 is built from 16 residues. Germline CDR1 is MDHEN and CDR2 is SYDVKM. V trimming: 5 bases; J trimming: 4 bases; junction bases outside the gene matches: 13. The CDR3 DNA sequence: TGTGCCAGCAGTCTACCGGGACAGAATTCGGGCACTGAAGCTTTCTTT. Translation gives CASSLPGQNSGTEAFF.

DNA of the CDR3: TGTGCCAGCAGCCACGGGACGCCCGGTCTCAATGAGCAGTTCTTC. It yields the protein CASSHGTPGLNEQFF. The genes are TRBV5-4 and TRBJ2-1; D may match TRBD1 or TRBD2 (5 bases each). This CDR3 has 15 amino acids. Trimming shortened V by 4 bases and J by 6 bases, and 17 bases separated the two germline ends. Looked up from germline, CDR1 is SGHNT and CDR2 is YYREEE (reference sequence).

This chain joins TRBV6-1 and TRBJ2-3, with D tentatively TRBD2 (6 bases). Per the germline V gene, CDR1 is MNHNS and CDR2 is SASEGT. This CDR3 has 13 residues. V shed 2 bases and J shed 6 bases, with 9 bases lying between them. CDR3 protein: CASSEMGRDTQYF. CDR3 DNA: TGTGCCAGCAGTGAAATGGGGAGGGATACGCAGTATTTT.

The chain is built from TRBV29-1 and TRBJ1-1; D perhaps matches TRBD1 (5 bases). The CDR3 contains 13 residues. Germline CDR1 is SQVTM and CDR2 is ANQGSEA. Between the trimmed V and J ends, which lost 1 base and 4 bases, there was a span of 10 bases. The CDR3 DNA follows: TGCAGCGTTGAAGGGGACCCATTCACTGAAGCTTTCTTT. It is translated as CSVEGDPFTEAFF.

The rearrangement uses TRBV25-1 and TRBJ2-7; D remains ambiguous. Trimming removed 3 bases at V and 4 bases at J, with 4 bases between. CDR1 is MGHDK, CDR2 SYGVNS, per germline. The length of the CDR3 is 11 residues. This CDR3 reads CASSEGYEQYF. In nucleotides, the CDR3 is TGTGCCAGCAGTGAGGGGTACGAGCAGTACTTC.

The J gene is TRBJ1-5, the V gene TRBV24-1; no clear D gene. The CDR3 length is 17 residues. Trimming took off 0 bases at V and 2 bases at J, with 13 bases between the two ends. CDR1 is KGHDR, CDR2 SFDVKD, per germline. Written as DNA, the CDR3 is TGTGCCACCAGTGATTTGCCGAAAGGCAAGGGCAATCAGCCCCAGCATTTT. It is translated as CATSDLPKGKGNQPQHF.

J is TRBJ1-1 and V is TRBV9; possibly TRBD1 for D (5 bases). The length of the CDR3 is 14 residues. The V gene lost 4 bases and the J gene lost 2 bases, with 12 bases spanning the gap. Germline V lookup: CDR1 SGDLS, CDR2 YYNGEE. CDR3 in DNA: TGTGCCAGCAGCCCAGGACACACCAACACTGAAGCTTTCTTT. This sequence encodes CASSPGHTNTEAFF.

The rearrangement uses TRBV28 and TRBJ1-4; the match to TRBD1 covers 12 bases. This CDR3 comprises 16 residues. Per germline, CDR1 MDHEN and CDR2 SYDVKM. Losses at the gene ends were 6 bases for V and 8 bases for J; bases not matched to a gene: 10. The CDR3 DNA is TGTGCCAGCAGCCAATCGGGACAGGGGGCAAGCGAAAAACTGTTTTTT. Amino acid sequence: CASSQSGQGASEKLFF. The full variable domain, with the rest looked up from reference TRBV28 and TRBJ1-4, is DVKVTQSSRYLVKRTGEKVFLECVQDMDHENMFWYRQDPGLGLRLIYFSYDVKMKEKGDIPEGYSVSREKKERFSLILESASTNQTSMYLCASSQSGQGASEKLFFGSGTQLSVL.

The rearrangement uses TRBV18 and TRBJ2-5; 9 nucleotides match TRBD1. J gave up 2 bases and V 6 bases, and 10 bases lay outside the gene matches. The CDR3 contains 16 residues. Germline CDR1 is KGHSH and CDR2 is LQKENI. The CDR3 spells CASSPGTGRRQETQYF. DNA of the CDR3: TGTGCCAGCTCGCCCGGGACAGGGAGGAGGCAAGAGACCCAGTACTTC.

The V call is TRBV19, the J call TRBJ1-5; D possibly corresponds to TRBD1 (5 bases). This CDR3 contains 15 residues. CDR1 LNHDA and CDR2 SQIVND come from the germline V gene (reference sequence). V was cut by 6 bases and J by 4 bases, with 16 bases left in between. CDR3 protein: CASSLRDLLNQPQHF. DNA for the CDR3: TGTGCCAGTAGCCTCCGGGACCTACTAAATCAGCCCCAGCATTTT.

The chain has TRBV18 and TRBJ1-1; D perhaps matches TRBD1 (5 bases). Germline loops: CDR1 KGHSH, CDR2 LQKENI. This CDR3 region has 15 residues. Trimming left V 2 bases short and J 1 base short, with 11 bases between. The CDR3 loop reads CASSPFATENTEAFF. Written as DNA, the CDR3 is TGTGCCAGCTCACCATTTGCGACAGAGAACACTGAAGCTTTCTTT.

The genes are TRBV6-5 and TRBJ1-1, with 7 nucleotides matching TRBD1. Per germline, CDR1 MNHEY and CDR2 SVGAGI. The CDR3 runs to 14 residues. V trimming: 7 bases; J trimming: 10 bases; junction bases outside the gene matches: 15. CDR3: CASTKRQGSSGAFF. CDR3 DNA sequence: TGTGCCAGCACTAAGAGACAGGGATCGAGCGGAGCTTTCTTT.

The chain carries TRBV7-3 and TRBJ1-6; TRBD1 is a possible D gene (5 bases). Trimming shortened V by 5 bases and J by 9 bases, and 20 bases separated the two germline ends. Germline-derived CDR1 and CDR2 are SGHTA and FQGTGA. The CDR3 sequence is 16 residues long. CDR3 loop: CASSRSGPPGGSPLHF. DNA of the CDR3: TGTGCCAGCAGCCGAAGCGGGCCGCCGGGGGGTTCACCCCTCCACTTT.

The chain is built from TRBV2 and TRBJ1-6; D remains unclear. V lost 10 bases and J lost 5, with 12 bases in between. CDR1 and CDR2 from the germline V gene are SNHLY and FYNNEI. This CDR3 is built from 13 residues. The CDR3, as DNA: TGTGCCACCCGAACGGATGATAATTCACCCCTCCACTTT. This sequence encodes CATRTDDNSPLHF.

The chain combines TRBV30 with TRBJ1-1, with TRBD1 matching 10 bases. V was pared by 3 bases and J by 4 bases, with 8 bases of the junction left unmatched. The CDR3 runs 15 residues. The germline V gene has CDR1 GTSNPN and CDR2 SVGIG (reference sequence). CDR3 in DNA: TGTGCCTGGAGACGTTTGACAGGGGGCGGCACTGAAGCTTTCTTT. It codes for CAWRRLTGGGTEAFF. Full variable domain (rest looked up from reference TRBV30 and TRBJ1-1): SQTIHQWPATLVQPVGSPLSLECTVEGTSNPNLYWYRQAAGRGLQLLFYSVGIGQISSEVPQNLSASRPQDRQFILSSKKLLLSDSGFYLCAWRRLTGGGTEAFFGQGTRLTVV.

The chain employs TRBV19 and TRBJ1-4; 8 bases line up with TRBD1. Germline V CDR1 and CDR2: LNHDA, SQIVND (reference sequence). The CDR3 extends over 16 amino acids. V shed 3 bases and J 2 bases; nucleotides not matched to a gene: 5. CDR3 amino acids: CASSIPRGLTNEKLFF. CDR3 nucleotides: TGTGCCAGTAGTATTCCCAGGGGGCTGACTAATGAAAAACTGTTTTTT. Full variable domain (rest looked up from reference TRBV19 and TRBJ1-4): DGGITQSPKYLFRKEGQNVTLSCEQNLNHDAMYWYRQDPGQGLRLIYYSQIVNDFQKGDIAEGYSVSREKKESFPLTVTSAQKNPTAFYLCASSIPRGLTNEKLFFGSGTQLSVL.

The genes are TRBV4-1 and TRBJ1-6; D unclear. The CDR3 runs 16 residues. Deletions cut 4 bases from V and 5 bases from J, with 15 bases between. The germline CDR1 and CDR2 sequences are MGHRA and YSYEKL. CDR3 in amino acids: CASSRISMGDNSPLHF. The CDR3 DNA follows: TGCGCCAGCAGCCGCATTTCGATGGGCGATAATTCACCCCTCCACTTT.

This chain links TRBV7-6 with TRBJ1-6, with D possibly matching TRBD1 (5 bases). Germline CDR1 is SGHVS and CDR2 is FNYEAQ. CDR3 length: 15 amino acids. V was clipped by 2 bases and J by 7 bases, with 12 bases between them. The CDR3 region is CASSLREGPNSPLHF. The CDR3 DNA reads TGTGCCAGCAGCTTACGCGAGGGGCCCAATTCACCCCTCCACTTT. Supplemented by reference TRBV7-6 and TRBJ1-6, the full variable domain reads GAGVSQSPRYKVTKRGQDVALRCDPISGHVSLYWYRQALGQGPEFLTYFNYEAQQDKSGLPNDRFSAERPEGSISTLTIQRTEQRDSAMYRCASSLREGPNSPLHFGNGTRLTVT.

A single count supports this clone. This rearrangement joins TRBV6-5 to TRBJ2-3; 8 bases map to TRBD1. V lost 7 bases, J lost 7 bases, and 7 bases stayed unmatched. The CDR3 is made up of 13 amino acids. CDR1 and CDR2 (germline): MNHEY, SVGAGI. CDR3 sequence: CASTGGQGHTQYF. The CDR3 DNA sequence: TGTGCCAGCACAGGAGGACAGGGCCATACGCAGTATTTT.

The rearrangement links TRBV5-1 to TRBJ2-7; perhaps TRBD1 as D (6 bases). CDR1 is SGHRS and CDR2 is YFSETQ in the germline V gene. This CDR3 has 15 residues. V lost 4 bases and J lost 2, with 16 bases in between. The CDR3 nucleotides are TGCGCCAGCAGCCCGGACAGTTTCGGCCCCTACGAGCAGTACTTC. Its protein product is CASSPDSFGPYEQYF.

This clone was seen a single time. V usage is TRBV4-1 and J usage is TRBJ1-3; possibly TRBD1 for D (6 bases). CDR3 length: 17 residues. The germline V gene has CDR1 MGHRA and CDR2 YSYEKL. The germline V and J ends were trimmed by 0 bases and 0 bases, with 12 bases remaining between them. The CDR3 region is CASSQDGQTHSGNTIYF. In DNA, the CDR3 is TGCGCCAGCAGCCAAGACGGACAGACCCACTCTGGAAACACCATATATTTT.

The chain joins TRBV14 to TRBJ2-2; D perhaps matches TRBD1 (5 bases). The CDR3 contains 18 residues. Germline V CDR1 and CDR2: SGHDN, FVKESK. With 1 base removed from V and 3 bases from J, the gap between germline ends came to 18 bases. The CDR3 sequence: CASSQGIGRVEDTGELFF. The CDR3 region has the DNA TGTGCCAGCAGCCAAGGAATCGGCAGGGTAGAGGACACCGGGGAGCTGTTTTTT.